A selection of T cell receptor beta chains follows, all from one sample in a study of CD8 T cells in ankylosing spondylitis. MiXCR, applied by TCRdb to the 5' RACE reads, yields one record per CDR3 protein. The profile shows some 250,000 distinct CDR3 sequences, 9.5% to 12% of them singletons. Material: blood, either unsorted or a sorted T cell fraction (not recorded which). Receptors originate from a male donor with ankylosing spondylitis or in good health (not recorded which). Both conserved end residues are part of each CDR3. The D gene is left open where the match is weak. For some rows the clone size is stated as once, few or many, or as a class when expanded; others skip it.

V gene	J gene	clone size	D gene	CDR3 protein	CDR3 DNA
TRBV5-1	TRBJ2-3	-	TRBD1	CASSLVFRQGTDTQYF	TGCGCCAGCAGCTTGGTTTTTCGACAGGGGACAGATACGCAGTATTTT
TRBV20-1	TRBJ2-6	-	TRBD1	CSAHTGTGDSGANVLTF	TGCAGTGCTCATACCGGGACAGGGGACTCTGGGGCCAACGTCCTGACTTTC
TRBV24-1	TRBJ2-1	-	-	CATSRVGSGSYNEQLF	-
TRBV3-1	TRBJ1-2	few	-	CASSPGRAANYGYTF	TGTGCCAGCAGCCCCGGACGAGCCGCTAACTATGGCTACACCTTC
TRBV5-1	TRBJ2-3	few	-	CASTSGVQVDTQYF	TGCGCCAGCACTTCCGGGGTCCAGGTAGATACGCAGTATTTT
TRBV5-6	TRBJ2-3	many	TRBD1	CASSSGGVDTQYF	TGTGCCAGCAGCTCAGGGGGCGTGGATACGCAGTATTTT
TRBV25-1	TRBJ2-3	few	-	CASRASFTDTQYF	TGTGCCAGCAGGGCTTCATTCACAGATACGCAGTATTTT
TRBV6-5	TRBJ2-1	-	-	CASSYSGLKTNEQFF	TGTGCCAGCAGTTACTCGGGACTCAAAACCAATGAGCAGTTCTTC
TRBV24-1	TRBJ2-1	many	-	CATSDSRSPHNEQFF	TGTGCCACCAGTGATTCCCGGTCCCCTCACAATGAGCAGTTCTTC
TRBV5-1	TRBJ2-5	-	-	CASSLDVRQETQYF	TGCGCCAGCAGCTTGGATGTCCGCCAAGAGACCCAGTACTTC
TRBV29-1	TRBJ1-5	many	-	CSVQGLGNQPQHF	TGCAGCGTGCAGGGGTTGGGCAATCAGCCCCAGCATTTT
TRBV7-9	TRBJ1-1	many	-	CASSSHRTVNTEAFF	TGTGCCAGCAGCTCCCACCGGACCGTGAACACTGAAGCTTTCTTT
TRBV20-1	TRBJ2-2	many	-	CSAPPGVNTGELFF	TGCAGTGCCCCCCCCGGGGTGAACACCGGGGAGCTGTTTTTT
TRBV12-3/TRBV12-4	TRBJ1-2	many	-	CASSLGGTGYTF	TGTGCCAGCAGTTTGGGAGGGACAGGCTACACCTTC
TRBV24-1	TRBJ2-1	many	TRBD2	CATSEETSPPYNEQFF	TGTGCCACCAGTGAGGAGACTAGCCCCCCCTACAATGAGCAGTTCTTC
TRBV11-1	TRBJ1-4	-	TRBD1	CASSYDRGTNEKLFF	TGTGCCAGCAGCTACGACAGGGGCACAAATGAAAAACTGTTTTTT
TRBV7-2	TRBJ1-5	few	-	CASSLWTNQPQHF	TGTGCCAGCAGCTTATGGACCAATCAGCCCCAGCATTTT
TRBV29-1	TRBJ2-5	-	TRBD1	CSVPTGSGQETQYF	TGCAGCGTTCCGACAGGGAGTGGACAAGAGACCCAGTACTTC